The source of this T cell receptor beta chain is a study of T cell responses to AZD1222 COVID-19 vaccine (dated by TCRdb to the early 2020s). With regard to the full study: AZD1222 recipients whose second dose came at about 4 weeks and those whose second dose came at about 12 weeks were combined into one group, since spike-specific TCR depth and breadth did not differ between the two schedules. A total of 230 to 250 trial participants underwent TCR sequencing, of whom 207 received two doses of AZD1222 and some 25 received two doses of the MenACWY control vaccine. Trial participants were enrolled by age into subgroups of 18-55, 56-69 and 70-plus years, and around 150, 28 and 57 TCR-sequenced participants, respectively, were included in these subgroups.

Study-wide conclusions, independent of this receptor: Participants were mostly white British and included more females than males, and it was suggested by the authors that clonal diversity may have been underestimated. Reportedly, almost half of the unique spike-specific TCRs recognized epitopes lying outside the regions that are mutated in the B.1.351 and B.1.1.7 variants. After two AZD1222 doses, both the breadth and the depth of spike-specific TCRs were significantly higher than at day 0 and than in MenACWY recipients. The 56-69-year group was small, and its depth increase did not reach significance, likely because of low power. The vaccine-associated CD4 TCRs covered the entire spike protein, and the dominant responses fell in regions 160-218 and 743-854. Conclusions about previously exposed vaccinees are limited because only 5 or 6 AZD1222 recipients were SARS-CoV-2 seropositive at baseline. No day 14 peak-response samples were available, so repertoires were characterized only after the peak T cell response.

Reading the label with the study, this specimen's time point is: baseline before first vaccination. Vaccinee samples were obtained from the UK trials COV001 and COV002, which included a single-blind randomized controlled phase 2/3 trial of AZD1222 (ChAdOx1 nCoV-19) in healthy adults. For TCRbeta chain sequencing, PBMC samples were collected from trial participants at day 0 and at day 28 after the second dose. The CDR3 regions of human TCRbeta chains were subjected to immunosequencing. In the paper's pipeline: Repertoire TCRs were matched against a reference library of SARS-CoV-2-specific TCRs generated with the MIRA antigen-specificity platform. Breadth meant the fraction of unique TCRs that were SARS-CoV-2-associated, whereas depth meant the fraction of total T cells that were SARS-CoV-2-associated. Using the MIRA data, every spike-specific TCR was mapped to the spike region that the TCR reacted to and assigned to either a CD4 or a CD8 class. Log10-transformed breadth and depth values were compared by one-way ANOVA with Sidak's multiple comparisons tests. The table comes from immuneACCESS by way of TCRdb, which keeps in-frame sequences with V and J called. Part of the clones is missing from these tables; in studies checked, under half for an unresolved V gene and the rest for unknown reasons. V, J and clone size reflect that table, while D and trimming were determined from the DNA. This sample holds over 130,000 clones; almost 90% were observed only once. The ten largest clones add up to approximately 3.4% of the sample.

This clone has only one observation. There is no known antigen for this receptor. Base-call qualities are not available, and no considerably larger clone is one nucleotide away. The specimen was peripheral blood, collected on day 0 of AZD1222 vaccination. This TCR was sampled from an adult in good health.

At the DNA level, the sequence is TGTGCCAGCAGTTACCCTTCTGAGCAGTTCTTC. Its translation reads: CASSYPSEQFF. The V gene is TRBV6-2 or TRBV6-3 and the J gene is TRBJ2-1; the D gene remains uncertain. CDR1 and CDR2, per the germline V gene, are MNHEY and SVGEGT. V is pared back by 2 bases and J by 9 bases, with 5 bases lying between the germline termini. The cysteine opens and the phenylalanine closes a CDR3 of 11 amino acids. The only DNA kept is the CDR3, 33 bases in frame from the first base.